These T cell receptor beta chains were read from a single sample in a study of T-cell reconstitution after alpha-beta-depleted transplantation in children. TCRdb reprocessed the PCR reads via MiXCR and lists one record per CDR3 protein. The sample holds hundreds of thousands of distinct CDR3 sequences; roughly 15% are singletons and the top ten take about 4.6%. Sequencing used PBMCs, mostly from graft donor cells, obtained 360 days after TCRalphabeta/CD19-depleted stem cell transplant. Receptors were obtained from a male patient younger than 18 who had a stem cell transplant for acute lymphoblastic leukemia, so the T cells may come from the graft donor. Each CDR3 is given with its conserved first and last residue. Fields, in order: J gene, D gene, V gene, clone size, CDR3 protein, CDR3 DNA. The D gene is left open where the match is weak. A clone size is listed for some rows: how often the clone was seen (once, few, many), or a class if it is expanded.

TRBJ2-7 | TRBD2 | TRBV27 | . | CASSQYPGLAGYEQYF | TGTGCCAGCAGTCAGTACCCGGGACTAGCGGGTTACGAGCAGTACTTC
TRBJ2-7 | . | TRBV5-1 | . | CASSLAGAHSYEQYF | TGCGCCAGCAGCTTGGCTGGAGCGCACTCCTACGAGCAGTACTTC
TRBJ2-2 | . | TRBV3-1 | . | CASSQDWPTGRVRTGELFF | TGTGCCAGCAGCCAAGATTGGCCGACGGGGCGGGTACGGACCGGGGAGCTGTTTTTT
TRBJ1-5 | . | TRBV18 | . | CASSPPGSRPYSNQPQHF | TGTGCCAGCTCACCACCGGGATCCAGACCCTATAGCAATCAGCCCCAGCATTTT
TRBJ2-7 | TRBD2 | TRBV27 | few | CASTYKGLAPYEQYF | TGTGCCAGCACTTACAAAGGACTAGCCCCCTACGAGCAGTACTTC
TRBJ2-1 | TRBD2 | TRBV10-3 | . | CATGGGIYNEQFF | TGTGCCACCGGGGGGGGAATCTACAATGAGCAGTTCTTC
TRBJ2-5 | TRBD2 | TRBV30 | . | CAWSKFVSGTSQETQYF | TGTGCCTGGAGTAAATTTGTGAGTGGGACTAGCCAAGAGACCCAGTACTTC
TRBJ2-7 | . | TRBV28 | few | CASSFLRVPYEQYF | TGTGCCAGCAGTTTTCTCAGGGTACCCTACGAGCAGTACTTC
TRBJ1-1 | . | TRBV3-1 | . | CASSHTDRRLGKAFF | TGTGCCAGCAGCCATACTGACAGACGCCTCGGGAAAGCTTTCTTT
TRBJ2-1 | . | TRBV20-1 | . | CSAGGPGGVEQFF | TGCAGTGCCGGGGGGCCCGGGGGTGTTGAGCAGTTCTTC
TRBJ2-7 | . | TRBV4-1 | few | CASSQENREPYEQYF | TGCGCCAGCAGCCAAGAAAACCGAGAACCCTACGAGCAGTACTTC
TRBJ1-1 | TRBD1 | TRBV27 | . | CASRPLQGSSTEAFF | TGTGCCAGCAGACCGCTACAGGGGTCGAGCACTGAAGCTTTCTTT
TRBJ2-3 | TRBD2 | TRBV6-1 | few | CASTSTSATDTQYF | TGTGCCAGCACCTCCACTAGCGCGACAGATACGCAGTATTTT
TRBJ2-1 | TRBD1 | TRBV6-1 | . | CASSRQGRSYNEQFF | TGTGCCAGCAGCCGACAGGGGAGGTCCTACAATGAGCAGTTCTTC
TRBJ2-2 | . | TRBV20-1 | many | CSASSPESTGELFF | TGCAGTGCTAGTAGCCCCGAGAGCACCGGGGAGCTGTTTTTT
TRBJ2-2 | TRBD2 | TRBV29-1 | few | CSASGSRKDTGELFF | TGCAGCGCTAGCGGGAGTCGGAAGGACACCGGGGAGCTGTTTTTT
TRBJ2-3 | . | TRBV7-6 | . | CASSPDSTADTQYF | TGTGCCAGCAGCCCCGATAGTACAGCAGATACGCAGTATTTT
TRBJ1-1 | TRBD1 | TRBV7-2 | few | CASSRRRTGNTEAFF | TGTGCCAGCAGCCGCCGGAGGACAGGGAACACTGAAGCTTTCTTT
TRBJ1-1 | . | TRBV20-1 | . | CSAPGRSVFEAFF | TGCAGTGCACCGGGTCGATCGGTGTTTGAAGCTTTCTTT
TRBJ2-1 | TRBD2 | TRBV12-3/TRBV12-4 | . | CASSFNSRGTSGPRNEQFF | TGTGCCAGCAGTTTTAATTCCCGGGGGACTAGCGGGCCTCGCAATGAGCAGTTCTTC
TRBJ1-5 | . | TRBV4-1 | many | CASSQAGGNQPQHF | TGTGCCAGCAGCCAAGCTGGTGGGAATCAGCCCCAGCATTTT
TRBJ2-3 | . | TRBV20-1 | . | CSAGGPLGTQYF | TGCAGTGCTGGGGGACCCCTCGGTACGCAGTATTTT
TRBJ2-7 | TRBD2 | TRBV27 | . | CASSLRRLAGPYEQYF | TGTGCCAGCAGTTTACGAAGACTAGCGGGACCCTACGAGCAGTACTTC
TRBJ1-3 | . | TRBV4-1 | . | CASSQGAGKSTGNTIYF | TGCGCCAGCAGCCAAGGAGCGGGGAAATCCACTGGAAACACCATATATTTT